Included here is one TCR beta chain sequence, with context. This entry comes from a study of blood T cell repertoires in COVID-19. About the research overall: T cells, B-cell-depleted T cells, or PBMCs provided the cDNA or gDNA that served as material.

Per germline, CDR1 SEHNR and CDR2 FQNEAQ (reference sequence). The V gene lost 4 bases and the J gene lost 6 bases, with 13 bases spanning the gap. The CDR3 consists of 13 residues. In the original processing: Amplified reference gene primers provided the basis for estimating nucleated cell counts. Libraries were prepared by immunoSEQ multiplex PCR; TCRdb keeps only in-frame clonotypes and omits some of them. Clone size and V and J calls were adopted from that table, with D and trimming inferred from the DNA. Of roughly 290,000 clones in the sample, over 75% were seen once. Patients of the Seattle cohort, enrolled during active infection, were followed longitudinally.

The receptor comes from a human donor with COVID-19, enrolled during active disease. The donor label of this sample is uncertain. The rearrangement joins TRBV7-9 to TRBJ2-7; D may be TRBD2 (6 bases). Sequenced sample: peripheral blood. CDR3 sequence (DNA): TGTGCCAGCAGCTCCGGACTAATCAGCGAGCAGTACTTC. Amino acid sequence: CASSSGLISEQYF. The full variable domain, in which reference TRBV7-9 and TRBJ2-7 provide the parts outside the CDR3, is DTGVSQNPRHKITKRGQNVTFRCDPISEHNRLYWYRQTLGQGPEFLTYFQNEAQLEKSRLLSDRFSAERPKGSFSTLEIQRTEQGDSAMYLCASSSGLISEQYFGPGTRLTVT.